This TCR beta chain was sequenced during a study of graft-versus-host responses after intestinal transplantation. Study background: Multivisceral, liver-intestinal, or isolated intestinal grafts went to recipients. Uniformly, recipients were administered anti-thymocyte globulin induction with subsequent tacrolimus and steroids for around three years. Findings and limits, study-wide: The marrow of recipients harbored GvH clones, and ileum or blood showed some of them first.

This clone was seen a single time. What it binds is not known. Additional DNA sequences in this sample encode the identical CDR3. Clones were read by immunoSEQ multiplex PCR, and TCRdb kept only the in-frame ones, dropping some. The sample consists of roughly 62,000 clones, 91% of them appearing once. CDR1 is SGHDT and CDR2 is YYEEEE in the germline V gene. Trimming at V came to 2 bases and at J to 5 bases, leaving 10 bases not matched to a gene. The CDR3 consists of 17 residues. V and J are TRBV5-6 and TRBJ2-2, with 9 bases aligning to TRBD2. The TCR was taken from a human patient who received an intestinal transplant, so some T cells may come from the graft donor. Sequences were derived from PBMCs, sampled about 120 days after intestinal transplantation. The CDR3 DNA reads TGTGCCAGCAGCTTCTGGGGTAGCGGGAGAGGTACCGGGGAGCTGTTTTTT. This gives the protein CASSFWGSGRGTGELFF.